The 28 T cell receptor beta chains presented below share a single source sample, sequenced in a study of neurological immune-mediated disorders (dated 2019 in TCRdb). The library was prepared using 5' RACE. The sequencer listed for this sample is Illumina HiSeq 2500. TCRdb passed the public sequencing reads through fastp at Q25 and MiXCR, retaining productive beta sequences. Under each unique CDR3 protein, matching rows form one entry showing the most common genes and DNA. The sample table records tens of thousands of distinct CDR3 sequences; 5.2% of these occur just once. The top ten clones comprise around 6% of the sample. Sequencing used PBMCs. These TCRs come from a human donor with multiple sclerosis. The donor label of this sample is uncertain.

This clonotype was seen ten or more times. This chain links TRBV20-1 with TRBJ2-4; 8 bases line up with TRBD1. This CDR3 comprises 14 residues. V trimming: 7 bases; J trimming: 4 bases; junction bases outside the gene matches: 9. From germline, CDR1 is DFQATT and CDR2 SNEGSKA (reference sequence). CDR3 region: CSVNSDRVKNIQYF. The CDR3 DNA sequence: TGCAGTGTTAATTCGGACAGGGTTAAAAACATTCAGTACTTC.

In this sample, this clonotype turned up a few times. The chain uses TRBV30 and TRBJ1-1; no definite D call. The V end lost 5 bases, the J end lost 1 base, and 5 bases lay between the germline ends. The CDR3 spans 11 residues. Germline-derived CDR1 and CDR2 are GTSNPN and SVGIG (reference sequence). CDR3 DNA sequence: TGTGCCTGGGGGCCGAACACTGAAGCTTTCTTT. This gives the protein CAWGPNTEAFF.

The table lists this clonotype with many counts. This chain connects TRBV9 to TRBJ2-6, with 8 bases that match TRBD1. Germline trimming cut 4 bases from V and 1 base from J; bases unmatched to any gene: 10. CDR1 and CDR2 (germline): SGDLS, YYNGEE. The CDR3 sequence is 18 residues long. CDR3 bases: TGTGCCAGCAGCTGGTTGGGACAGGATATGTCTGGGGCCAACGTCCTGACTTTC. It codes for CASSWLGQDMSGANVLTF.

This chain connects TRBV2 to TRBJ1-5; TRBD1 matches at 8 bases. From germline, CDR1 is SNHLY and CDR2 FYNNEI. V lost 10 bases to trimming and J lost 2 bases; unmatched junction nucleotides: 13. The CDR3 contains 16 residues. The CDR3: CAITFPGGNGNQPQHF. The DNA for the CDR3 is TGTGCCATAACCTTCCCAGGGGGCAATGGCAATCAGCCCCAGCATTTT. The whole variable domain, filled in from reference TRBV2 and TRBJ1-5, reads EPEVTQTPSHQVTQMGQEVILRCVPISNHLYFYWYRQILGQKVEFLVSFYNNEISEKSEIFDDQFSVERPDGSNFTLKIRSTKLEDSAMYFCAITFPGGNGNQPQHFGDGTRLSIL.

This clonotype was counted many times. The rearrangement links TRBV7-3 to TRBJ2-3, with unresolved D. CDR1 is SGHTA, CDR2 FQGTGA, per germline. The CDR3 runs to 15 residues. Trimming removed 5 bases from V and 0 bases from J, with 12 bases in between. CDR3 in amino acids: CASSPSEGSTDTQYF. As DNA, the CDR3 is TGTGCCAGCAGCCCAAGTGAAGGGAGCACAGATACGCAGTATTTT.

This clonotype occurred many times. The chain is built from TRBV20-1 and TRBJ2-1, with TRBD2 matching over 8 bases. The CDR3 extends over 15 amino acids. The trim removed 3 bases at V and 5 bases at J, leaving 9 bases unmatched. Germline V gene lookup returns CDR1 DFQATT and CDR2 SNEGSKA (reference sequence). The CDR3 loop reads CSASAGGAFDNEQFF. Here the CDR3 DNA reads TGCAGTGCTAGCGCCGGGGGGGCCTTCGACAATGAGCAGTTCTTC.

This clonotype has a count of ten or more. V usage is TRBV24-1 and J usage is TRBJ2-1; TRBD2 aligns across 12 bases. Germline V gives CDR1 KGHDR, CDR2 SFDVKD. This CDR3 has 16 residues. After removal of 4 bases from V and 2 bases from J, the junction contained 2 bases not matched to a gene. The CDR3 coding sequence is TGTGCCACCAGTGACCCTAGCGGGGGGGCCTACAATGAGCAGTTCTTC. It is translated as CATSDPSGGAYNEQFF.

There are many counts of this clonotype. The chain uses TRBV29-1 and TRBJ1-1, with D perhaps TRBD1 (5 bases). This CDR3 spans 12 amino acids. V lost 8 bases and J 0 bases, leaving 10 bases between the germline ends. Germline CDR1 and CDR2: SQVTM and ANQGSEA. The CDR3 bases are TGCAGCTCGACAGACATGAACACTGAAGCTTTCTTT. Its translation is CSSTDMNTEAFF.

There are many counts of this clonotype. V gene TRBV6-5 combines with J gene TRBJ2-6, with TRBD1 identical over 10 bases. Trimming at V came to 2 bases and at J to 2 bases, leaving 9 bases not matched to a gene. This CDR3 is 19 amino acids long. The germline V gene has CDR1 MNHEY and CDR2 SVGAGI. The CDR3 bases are TGTGCCAGCAGTTACGGGCCGGGACAGGGGATAACTGGGGCCAACGTCCTGACTTTC. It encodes CASSYGPGQGITGANVLTF.

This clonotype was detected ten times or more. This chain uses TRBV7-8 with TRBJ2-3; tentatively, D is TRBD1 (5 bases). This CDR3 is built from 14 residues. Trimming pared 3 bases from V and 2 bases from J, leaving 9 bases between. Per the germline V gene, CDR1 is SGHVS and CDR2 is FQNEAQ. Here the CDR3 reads CASSFYRNTDTQYF. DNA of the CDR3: TGTGCCAGCAGCTTTTACAGGAACACAGATACGCAGTATTTT.

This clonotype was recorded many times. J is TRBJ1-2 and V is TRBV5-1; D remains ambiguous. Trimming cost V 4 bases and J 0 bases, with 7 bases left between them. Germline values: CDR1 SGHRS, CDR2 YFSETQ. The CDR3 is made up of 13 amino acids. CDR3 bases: TGCGCCAGCAGCGGAGACTCTAACTATGGCTACACCTTC. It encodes CASSGDSNYGYTF.

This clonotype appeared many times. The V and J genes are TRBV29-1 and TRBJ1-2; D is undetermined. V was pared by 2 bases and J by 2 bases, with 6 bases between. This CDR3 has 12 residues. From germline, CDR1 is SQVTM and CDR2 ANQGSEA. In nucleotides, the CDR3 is TGCAGCGTTGAACACGGAAACTATGGCTACACCTTC. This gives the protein CSVEHGNYGYTF.

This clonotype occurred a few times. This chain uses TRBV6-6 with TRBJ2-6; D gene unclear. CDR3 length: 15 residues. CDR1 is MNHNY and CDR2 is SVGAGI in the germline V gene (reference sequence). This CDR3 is CNSSYDLPGANVLTF. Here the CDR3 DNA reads TGTAACAGCAGTTACGACTTGCCTGGGGCCAACGTCCTGACTTTC.

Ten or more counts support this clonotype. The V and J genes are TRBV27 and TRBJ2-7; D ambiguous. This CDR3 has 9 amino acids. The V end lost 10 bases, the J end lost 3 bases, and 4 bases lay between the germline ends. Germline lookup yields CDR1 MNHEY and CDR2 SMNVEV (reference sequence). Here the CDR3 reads CATSYEQYF. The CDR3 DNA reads TGTGCCACCAGCTACGAGCAGTACTTC.

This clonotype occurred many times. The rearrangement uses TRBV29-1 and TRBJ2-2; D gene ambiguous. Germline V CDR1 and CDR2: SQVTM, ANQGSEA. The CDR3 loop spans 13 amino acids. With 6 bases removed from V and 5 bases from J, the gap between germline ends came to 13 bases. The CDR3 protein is CSVILGGTGELFF. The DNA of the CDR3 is TGCAGCGTAATCCTAGGTGGAACCGGGGAGCTGTTTTTT.

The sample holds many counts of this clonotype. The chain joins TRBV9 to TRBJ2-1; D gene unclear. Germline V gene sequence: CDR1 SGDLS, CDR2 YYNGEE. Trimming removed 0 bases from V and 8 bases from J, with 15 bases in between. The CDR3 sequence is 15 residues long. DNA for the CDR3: TGTGCCAGCAGCGTAGTGGTCAGTCCGGGTCATGAGCAGTTCTTC. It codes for CASSVVVSPGHEQFF.

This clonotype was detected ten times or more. Here the CDR3 DNA reads TGCAGTGCTCCCCGGGGGACTAGCGGGGAAAATGAGCAGTTCTTC. Amino acids: CSAPRGTSGENEQFF. V is TRBV20-1 and J is TRBJ2-1; 13 nucleotides line up with TRBD2. The germline V gene has CDR1 DFQATT and CDR2 SNEGSKA (reference sequence). This CDR3 spans 15 amino acids. The V segment lost 5 bases and the J segment 7 bases; nucleotides outside the gene matches: 8.

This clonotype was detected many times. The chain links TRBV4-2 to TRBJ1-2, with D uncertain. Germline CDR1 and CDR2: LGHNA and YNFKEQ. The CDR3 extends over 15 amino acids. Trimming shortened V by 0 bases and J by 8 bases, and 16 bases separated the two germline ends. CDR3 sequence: CASSQEWANYQGYTF. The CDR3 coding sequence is TGTGCCAGCAGCCAAGAATGGGCCAACTATCAGGGCTACACCTTC.

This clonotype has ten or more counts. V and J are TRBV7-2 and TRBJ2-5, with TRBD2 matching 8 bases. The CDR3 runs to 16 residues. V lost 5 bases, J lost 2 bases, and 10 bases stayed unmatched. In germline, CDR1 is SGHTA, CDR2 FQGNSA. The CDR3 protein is CASSPTRGGHQETQYF. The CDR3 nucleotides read TGTGCCAGCAGCCCCACACGGGGGGGCCATCAAGAGACCCAGTACTTC.

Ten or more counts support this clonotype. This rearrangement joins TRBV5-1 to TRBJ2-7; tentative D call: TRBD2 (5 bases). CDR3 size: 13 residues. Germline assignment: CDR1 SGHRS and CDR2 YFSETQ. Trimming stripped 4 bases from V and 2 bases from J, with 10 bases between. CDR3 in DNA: TGCGCCAGCAGCCTGGCGGGTCCCTACGAGCAGTACTTC. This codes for CASSLAGPYEQYF.

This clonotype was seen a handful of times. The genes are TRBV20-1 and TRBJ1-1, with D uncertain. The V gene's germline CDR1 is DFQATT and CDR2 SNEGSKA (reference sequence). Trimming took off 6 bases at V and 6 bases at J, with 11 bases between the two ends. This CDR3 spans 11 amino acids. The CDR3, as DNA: TGCAGTGCACAGAACCCGTCTGAAGCTTTCTTT. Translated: CSAQNPSEAFF.

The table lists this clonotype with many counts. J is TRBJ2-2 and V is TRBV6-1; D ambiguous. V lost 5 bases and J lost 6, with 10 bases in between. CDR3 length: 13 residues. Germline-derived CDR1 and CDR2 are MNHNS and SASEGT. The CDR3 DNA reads TGTGCCAGCAGTCCCCATGGGCCCGGGGAGCTGTTTTTT. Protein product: CASSPHGPGELFF.

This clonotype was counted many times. For the CDR3, the DNA is TGTGCCAGCAGCTTATCTGGCGACGCCGGGAAGCAGTACTTC. Translating gives CASSLSGDAGKQYF. The chain recombines TRBV7-7 with TRBJ2-7; perhaps TRBD2 as D (5 bases). CDR1 and CDR2 from the germline V gene are SSHAT and FNYEAQ (reference sequence). The CDR3 runs 14 residues. Trimming pared 2 bases from V and 8 bases from J, leaving 16 bases between.

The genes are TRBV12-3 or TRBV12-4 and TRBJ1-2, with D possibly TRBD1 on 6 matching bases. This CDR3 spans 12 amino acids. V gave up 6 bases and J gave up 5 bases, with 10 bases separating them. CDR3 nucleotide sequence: TGTGCCAGCAGCCGGGACACATATGGCTACACCTTC. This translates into CASSRDTYGYTF.

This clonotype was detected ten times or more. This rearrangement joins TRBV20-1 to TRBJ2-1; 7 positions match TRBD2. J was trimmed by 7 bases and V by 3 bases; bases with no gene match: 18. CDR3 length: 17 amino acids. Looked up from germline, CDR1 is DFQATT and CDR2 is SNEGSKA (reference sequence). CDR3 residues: CSASRPLRGKGLNEQFF. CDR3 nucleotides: TGCAGTGCTAGCCGGCCTCTGCGGGGTAAGGGACTAAATGAGCAGTTCTTC.

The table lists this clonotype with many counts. The CDR3 here is CASSLVGRAYEQYF. The CDR3 nucleotides are TGTGCCAGCAGCTTAGTCGGCAGGGCCTACGAGCAGTACTTC. The chain combines TRBV7-8 with TRBJ2-7; weak D call: TRBD1 (5 bases). The length of the CDR3 is 14 residues. Trimming cost V 1 base and J 2 bases, with 9 bases left between them. Germline V CDR1 and CDR2: SGHVS, FQNEAQ.

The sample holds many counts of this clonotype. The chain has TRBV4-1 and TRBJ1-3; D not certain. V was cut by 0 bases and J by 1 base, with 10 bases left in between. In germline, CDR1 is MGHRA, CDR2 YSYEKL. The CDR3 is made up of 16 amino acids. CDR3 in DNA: TGCGCCAGCAGCCAAGAGCCCGGTCGATCTGGAAACACCATATATTTT. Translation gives CASSQEPGRSGNTIYF.

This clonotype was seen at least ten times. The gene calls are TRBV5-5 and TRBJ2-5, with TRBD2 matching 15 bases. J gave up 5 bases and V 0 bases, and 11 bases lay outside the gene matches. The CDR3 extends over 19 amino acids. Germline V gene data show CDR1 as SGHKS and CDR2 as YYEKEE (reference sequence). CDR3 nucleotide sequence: TGTGCCAGCAGCTTGGCCCTAGGACTAGCGGGGGGGCTTAAGGAGACCCAGTACTTC. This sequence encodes CASSLALGLAGGLKETQYF.